These 10 T cell receptor beta chains were sequenced from one sample in a study of blood T cell repertoires in COVID-19. The table came from immunoSEQ multiplex PCR; TCRdb's copy has only in-frame clones and leaves some out. Among roughly 110,000 clones listed, over 65% were seen once. The sample comprised peripheral blood. The receptors were sampled from a man of 80 years or more with COVID-19, enrolled during active disease.

The chain carries TRBV28 and TRBJ2-7; TRBD2 matches 11 bases. The CDR3 is 15 amino acids. The germline V gene has CDR1 MDHEN and CDR2 SYDVKM. J was trimmed by 4 bases and V by 6 bases; bases with no gene match: 8. The CDR3 DNA sequence: TGTGCCAGCAGCCCCTTGACTAGCGGGAAATACGAGCAGTACTTC. Residues: CASSPLTSGKYEQYF.

This clone has only one observation. V is TRBV29-1 and J is TRBJ1-2, with D perhaps matching TRBD1 (5 bases). Trimming cost V 3 bases and J 6 bases, with 8 bases left between them. The CDR3 spans 11 residues. Germline CDR1 reads SQVTM; CDR2 reads ANQGSEA. The CDR3 spells CSVEGLDGYTF. The DNA of the CDR3 is TGCAGCGTTGAGGGACTCGATGGCTACACCTTC.

The V and J genes are TRBV6-1 and TRBJ2-5; D may be TRBD2 (6 bases). This CDR3 has 14 residues. Looked up from germline, CDR1 is MNHNS and CDR2 is SASEGT. V was cut by 1 base and J by 7 bases, with 13 bases left in between. The DNA of the CDR3 is TGTGCCAGCAGTGAAGGGGGGGAGGCGTCGACCCAGTACTTC. It encodes CASSEGGEASTQYF.

V usage is TRBV29-1 and J usage is TRBJ1-4; D possibly corresponds to TRBD1 (5 bases). The CDR3 length is 16 residues. CDR1 is SQVTM and CDR2 is ANQGSEA in the germline V gene. With 7 bases removed from V and 1 base from J, the gap between germline ends came to 19 bases. The DNA for the CDR3 is TGCAGCGCCATGGGGGGGACGGGAGTAACTAATGAAAAACTGTTTTTT. Residues: CSAMGGTGVTNEKLFF.

The chain carries TRBV21-1 and TRBJ2-1; TRBD2, the table's D call, was not compared with the DNA. TRBV21-1 is listed as a pseudogene. The CDR3 is 19 amino acids. Written as DNA, the CDR3 is TGTGCCAGCAGCGGCTCTCCGGGACTAGCGGGAGGGGGCTACAATGAGCAGTTCTTC. Protein sequence: CASSGSPGLAGGGYNEQFF.

This chain joins TRBV11-3 and TRBJ2-7, with TRBD2 matching over 13 bases. Trimming took 5 bases from V and 6 from J; bases not matched to a gene: 7. Germline values: CDR1 SGHNT, CDR2 YENEEA. There are 15 residues in the CDR3. CDR3 sequence (DNA): TGTGCCAGCAGCCCCCCCGGGACTAGCGGGACCGAGCAGTACTTC. Protein product: CASSPPGTSGTEQYF.

The V gene is TRBV5-1, the J gene TRBJ1-4; 8 nucleotides align to TRBD1. The CDR3 runs to 14 residues. The junction had 7 bases not matched to a gene; V was cut back by 4 bases and J by 8 bases. Per germline, CDR1 SGHRS and CDR2 YFSETQ. CDR3 sequence: CASSPTGVREKLFF. Written as DNA, the CDR3 is TGCGCCAGCAGCCCGACAGGGGTTAGAGAAAAACTGTTTTTT. Combining the CDR3 with reference TRBV5-1 and TRBJ1-4 gives the whole variable domain KAGVTQTPRYLIKTRGQQVTLSCSPISGHRSVSWYQQTPGQGLQFLFEYFSETQRNKGNFPGRFSGRQFSNSRSEMNVSTLELGDSALYLCASSPTGVREKLFFGSGTQLSVL.

This chain connects TRBV6-2 or TRBV6-3 to TRBJ2-5; a possible D gene is TRBD1 (5 bases). CDR1 MNHEY and CDR2 SVGEGT come from the germline V gene. V lost 1 base and J lost 5, with 14 bases in between. CDR3 length: 15 residues. In DNA, the CDR3 is TGTGCCAGCAGTTACTTGACAGCCCCGAGGGAGACCCAGTACTTC. It codes for CASSYLTAPRETQYF.

This sequence joins TRBV24-1 and TRBJ2-5, with a tentative D call TRBD1 (6 bases). CDR1 and CDR2 from the germline V gene are KGHDR and SFDVKD. This CDR3 has 14 residues. V dropped 10 bases and J dropped 2 bases, with 16 bases sitting between them. The DNA of the CDR3 is TGTGCCACGGGGGCAGGAGCCGCACAAGAGACCCAGTACTTC. This encodes CATGAGAAQETQYF.

The gene calls are TRBV28 and TRBJ2-7, with D possibly TRBD2 on 5 matching bases. CDR1 MDHEN and CDR2 SYDVKM come from the germline V gene. The CDR3 spans 16 residues. The germline V and J ends were trimmed by 6 bases and 1 base, with 19 bases remaining between them. The CDR3 DNA follows: TGTGCCAGCAGAACCACTTTTTTGGGAGAATCCTACGAGCAGTACTTC. It specifies CASRTTFLGESYEQYF.